This T cell receptor (beta chain) was identified in a study of early T cells in non-severe SARS-CoV-2 infection. Study at large: Unsorted whole-blood RNA was sequenced in bulk, leaving chains unpaired.

In the library, individual cDNA molecules carried attached unique molecular identifiers. One entry per CDR3 protein, called by TCRdb with MiXCR from the 5' RACE reads. This table holds approximately 65,000 distinct CDR3 sequences, 13% found once. The sample holds a few counts of this clonotype. Its matching antigen is unknown. This CDR3 contains 16 residues. Trimming took 3 bases from V and 2 from J; bases not matched to a gene: 5. Study outcomes and limitations: There was a bias toward anti-spike CD8 responses in VDJdb matching, which missed private and CD4 specificities.

The TCR was taken from an adult who was a healthcare worker with PCR-confirmed SARS-CoV-2 infection or an uninfected control (not recorded which). The J gene is TRBJ1-3, the V gene TRBV12-3 or TRBV12-4; 9 nucleotides line up with TRBD1. What was sequenced was whole blood. The CDR3 DNA reads as TGTGCCAGCAGTTTCCACAGGGGGCGGACTGGAAACACCATATATTTT. It translates to CASSFHRGRTGNTIYF.